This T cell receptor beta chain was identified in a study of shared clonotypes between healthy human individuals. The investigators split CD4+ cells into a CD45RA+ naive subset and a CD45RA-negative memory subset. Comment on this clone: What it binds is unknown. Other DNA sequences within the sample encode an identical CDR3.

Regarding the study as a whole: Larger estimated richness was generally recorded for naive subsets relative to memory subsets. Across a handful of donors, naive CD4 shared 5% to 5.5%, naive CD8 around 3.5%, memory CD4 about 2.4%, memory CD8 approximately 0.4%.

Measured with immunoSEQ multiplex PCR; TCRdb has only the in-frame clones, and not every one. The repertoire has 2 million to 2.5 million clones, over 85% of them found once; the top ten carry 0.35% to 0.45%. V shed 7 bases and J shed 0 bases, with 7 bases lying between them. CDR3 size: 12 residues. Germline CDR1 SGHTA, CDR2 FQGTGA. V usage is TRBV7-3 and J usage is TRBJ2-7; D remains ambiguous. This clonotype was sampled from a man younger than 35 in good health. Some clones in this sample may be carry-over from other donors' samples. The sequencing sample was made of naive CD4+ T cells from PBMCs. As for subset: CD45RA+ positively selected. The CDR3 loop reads CASTPPSYEQYF. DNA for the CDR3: TGTGCCAGCACCCCTCCCTCCTACGAGCAGTACTTC.